The rows below give T cell receptor beta chains drawn from one sample of a study of cytomegalovirus exposure and HLA in healthy donors. The method was immunoSEQ multiplex PCR; TCRdb's version includes in-frame clones alone and lacks a portion of them. The table lists 74,000 or so clones, 77% of them singletons, with approximately 3% in the top ten. Sequences were obtained from PBMCs. These receptors were collected from a man in his forties or fifties in good health and CMV-seropositive. The CDR3 runs from the conserved cysteine through the conserved F or W. A D gene is named only where the DNA matches it firmly. The size field is filled for only some rows; it gives once, few, many or a size class.

j_call: TRBJ2-1
v_call: TRBV9
d_call: NA
clone_size: NA
cdr3_nt: TGTGCCAGCAGCGTAGGGAGCCTAAGCTCCTACAATGAGCAGTTCTTC
cdr3_aa: CASSVGSLSSYNEQFF

j_call: TRBJ2-1
v_call: TRBV7-9
d_call: TRBD2
clone_size: few
cdr3_nt: TGTTCCAGCAGCTTTTGGACTAGCGGGATCGATGAGCAGTTCTTC
cdr3_aa: CSSSFWTSGIDEQFF

j_call: TRBJ1-1
v_call: TRBV9
d_call: NA
clone_size: NA
cdr3_nt: TGTGCCAGCAGCCCTGTGGGAGGGATTGAAGCTTTCTTT
cdr3_aa: CASSPVGGIEAFF

j_call: TRBJ2-1
v_call: TRBV14
d_call: NA
clone_size: once
cdr3_nt: TGTGCCAGCAGCCAAGATTTATGGCTAGCAGCCAATGAGCAGTTCTTC
cdr3_aa: CASSQDLWLAANEQFF

j_call: TRBJ1-4
v_call: TRBV5-6
d_call: NA
clone_size: NA
cdr3_nt: TGTGCCAGCAGCTTGGGGCGGGTGGAAAAACTGTTTTTT
cdr3_aa: CASSLGRVEKLFF

j_call: TRBJ2-1
v_call: TRBV11-2
d_call: NA
clone_size: NA
cdr3_nt: TGTGCCAGCAGCTTAGGTGGGGCCGGCCTCTACAATGAGCAGTTCTTC
cdr3_aa: CASSLGGAGLYNEQFF

j_call: TRBJ1-2
v_call: TRBV5-1
d_call: NA
clone_size: NA
cdr3_nt: TGCGCCAGCAGCTTGGGGCTCGACTATGGCTACACCTTC
cdr3_aa: CASSLGLDYGYTF

j_call: TRBJ2-3
v_call: TRBV2
d_call: TRBD2
clone_size: NA
cdr3_nt: TGTGCCAGCAGTGAATACCTAGCGGGAACAGATACGCAGTATTTT
cdr3_aa: CASSEYLAGTDTQYF

j_call: TRBJ2-6
v_call: TRBV9
d_call: NA
clone_size: NA
cdr3_nt: TGTGCCAGCAGCGTAGTTGGGGGGACAGCCTCTGGGGCCAACGGCCTGACTTTC
cdr3_aa: CASSVVGGTASGANGLTF

j_call: TRBJ2-1
v_call: TRBV6-1
d_call: TRBD2
clone_size: NA
cdr3_nt: TGTGCCAGCAGTGCCCAAGCTAGCGGCTCCTACAATGAGCAGTTCTTC
cdr3_aa: CASSAQASGSYNEQFF

j_call: TRBJ2-1
v_call: TRBV10-1
d_call: NA
clone_size: few
cdr3_nt: TGCGCCAGCAGTGAGTCCACGTTGCTGACACCGAGCTCCTACAATGAGCAGTTCTTC
cdr3_aa: CASSESTLLTPSSYNEQFF

j_call: TRBJ1-2
v_call: TRBV7-2
d_call: NA
clone_size: NA
cdr3_nt: TGTGCCAGCAGCGTCAAGTGGGGGCCTAACTATGGCTACACCTTC
cdr3_aa: CASSVKWGPNYGYTF

j_call: TRBJ2-1
v_call: TRBV7-2
d_call: TRBD2
clone_size: NA
cdr3_nt: TGTGCCAGCAGCCCAGTCCGGACTAGCGGGAGTGTGGGGAATGAGCAGTTCTTC
cdr3_aa: CASSPVRTSGSVGNEQFF

j_call: TRBJ2-2
v_call: TRBV5-1
d_call: NA
clone_size: NA
cdr3_nt: TGCGCCAGCAGCTTGCTGACTGTCAACACCGGGGAGCTGTTTTTT
cdr3_aa: CASSLLTVNTGELFF

j_call: TRBJ1-3
v_call: TRBV19
d_call: NA
clone_size: NA
cdr3_nt: TGTGCCAGTAGTATAGGGCGAAACACCATATATTTT
cdr3_aa: CASSIGRNTIYF

j_call: TRBJ2-5
v_call: TRBV6-1
d_call: TRBD2
clone_size: NA
cdr3_nt: TGTGCCAGCAGTGAATTCGCTAGCGGGAGCGAAAAGACCCAGTACTTC
cdr3_aa: CASSEFASGSEKTQYF

j_call: TRBJ2-7
v_call: TRBV6-5
d_call: TRBD1
clone_size: NA
cdr3_nt: TGTGCCAGCAGCCGACAGGGGCCGACCTACGAGCAGTACTTC
cdr3_aa: CASSRQGPTYEQYF

j_call: TRBJ2-7
v_call: TRBV5-4
d_call: TRBD2
clone_size: NA
cdr3_nt: TGTGCCAGCAGCTTAGGACTAGCGGGAGGGCCGGGGGAGCAGTACTTC
cdr3_aa: CASSLGLAGGPGEQYF

j_call: TRBJ2-7
v_call: TRBV27
d_call: TRBD2
clone_size: NA
cdr3_nt: TGTGCCAGCAGTTTATCCGGACTAGCGGCCTCCTACGAGCAGTACTTC
cdr3_aa: CASSLSGLAASYEQYF

j_call: TRBJ2-3
v_call: TRBV7-8
d_call: TRBD2
clone_size: NA
cdr3_nt: TGTGCCAGCAGCCCCGGGACTAGCGATAGCACAGATACGCAGTATTTT
cdr3_aa: CASSPGTSDSTDTQYF

j_call: TRBJ1-5
v_call: TRBV11-3
d_call: NA
clone_size: few
cdr3_nt: TGTGCCAGCAGCGGCGCGGGACAGCCCCAGCATTTT
cdr3_aa: CASSGAGQPQHF

j_call: TRBJ2-7
v_call: TRBV4-1
d_call: NA
clone_size: NA
cdr3_nt: TGCGCCAGCAGCCAAGTGACAGAGAGCTCCTACGAGCAGTACTTC
cdr3_aa: CASSQVTESSYEQYF

j_call: TRBJ1-2
v_call: TRBV19
d_call: NA
clone_size: few
cdr3_nt: TGTGCCAGTAGTATACAGGGCGGCTACACCTTC
cdr3_aa: CASSIQGGYTF

j_call: TRBJ2-5
v_call: TRBV14
d_call: NA
clone_size: NA
cdr3_nt: TGTGCCAGCAGCCCCTGGGACTTGGGGGTCGAGACCCAGTACTTC
cdr3_aa: CASSPWDLGVETQYF

j_call: TRBJ2-7
v_call: TRBV5-4
d_call: NA
clone_size: NA
cdr3_nt: TGTGCCAGCAGCTTGGGCGGCTACGAGCAGTACTTC
cdr3_aa: CASSLGGYEQYF

j_call: TRBJ2-7
v_call: TRBV11-3
d_call: NA
clone_size: NA
cdr3_nt: TGTGCCAGCAGCGCGGGACTCGAGAACTACGAGCAGTACTTC
cdr3_aa: CASSAGLENYEQYF

j_call: TRBJ1-6
v_call: TRBV11-3
d_call: NA
clone_size: NA
cdr3_nt: TGTGCCAGCAGCTCTACAGGGATTAGCTCCTATAATTCACCCCTCCACTTT
cdr3_aa: CASSSTGISSYNSPLHF

j_call: TRBJ2-3
v_call: TRBV6-1
d_call: TRBD2
clone_size: NA
cdr3_nt: TGTGCCAGCAGTGAAGCGAGTTCGGGGGGAAATACGCAGTATTTT
cdr3_aa: CASSEASSGGNTQYF

j_call: TRBJ1-2
v_call: TRBV6-1
d_call: TRBD1
clone_size: NA
cdr3_nt: TGTGCCAGCAGTGAATCCGGGACAGGGGGTTATGGCTACACCTTC
cdr3_aa: CASSESGTGGYGYTF

j_call: TRBJ1-2
v_call: TRBV9
d_call: TRBD1
clone_size: NA
cdr3_nt: TGTGCCAGCAGCGCCCCGGGGGACAGGGCTAACTATGGCTACACCTTC
cdr3_aa: CASSAPGDRANYGYTF

j_call: TRBJ2-4
v_call: TRBV11-3
d_call: TRBD2
clone_size: NA
cdr3_nt: TGTGCCAGCAGCTTAGGAGGACTAGCGTCTCTAGCCAAAAACATTCAGTACTTC
cdr3_aa: CASSLGGLASLAKNIQYF

j_call: TRBJ2-3
v_call: TRBV7-2
d_call: TRBD2
clone_size: NA
cdr3_nt: TGTGCCAGCAGCTTAAGTAACGGGAGGGCGGATACGCAGTATTTT
cdr3_aa: CASSLSNGRADTQYF

j_call: TRBJ2-1
v_call: TRBV9
d_call: NA
clone_size: NA
cdr3_nt: TGTGCCAGCAGCCCGGAGGTCCCGGCATACAATGAGCAGTTCTTC
cdr3_aa: CASSPEVPAYNEQFF

j_call: TRBJ2-2
v_call: TRBV5-1
d_call: TRBD2
clone_size: NA
cdr3_nt: TGCGCCAGCAGCTTCCGCTCTAGCGGGAACACCGGGGAGCTGTTTTTT
cdr3_aa: CASSFRSSGNTGELFF

j_call: TRBJ2-7
v_call: TRBV7-2
d_call: NA
clone_size: NA
cdr3_nt: TGTGCCAGCAGCTCAACACCCGGGACACCAGAGCAGTACTTC
cdr3_aa: CASSSTPGTPEQYF

j_call: TRBJ2-2
v_call: TRBV19
d_call: NA
clone_size: NA
cdr3_nt: TGTGCCAGTAGGACCGACTTTCTACCCGGGGAGCTGTTTTTT
cdr3_aa: CASRTDFLPGELFF

j_call: TRBJ2-3
v_call: TRBV18
d_call: TRBD2
clone_size: NA
cdr3_nt: TGTGCCAGCTCACCAAGACTACCGGGACTAGCGGGAGGCGTTACGCAGTATTTT
cdr3_aa: CASSPRLPGLAGGVTQYF

j_call: TRBJ1-1
v_call: TRBV7-6
d_call: NA
clone_size: NA
cdr3_nt: TGTGCCAGCAGCTTAAGTGCAGTCAACACTGAAGCTTTCTTT
cdr3_aa: CASSLSAVNTEAFF

j_call: TRBJ1-2
v_call: TRBV6-5
d_call: TRBD1
clone_size: NA
cdr3_nt: TGTGCCAGCCTCCGGACAGGGGGCCTAAATGGCTACACCTTC
cdr3_aa: CASLRTGGLNGYTF

j_call: TRBJ2-3
v_call: TRBV18
d_call: TRBD2
clone_size: NA
cdr3_nt: TGTGCCAGCTCACCACCAGGACTAGCGGGAGGAGATACGCAGTATTTT
cdr3_aa: CASSPPGLAGGDTQYF

j_call: TRBJ2-2
v_call: TRBV9
d_call: NA
clone_size: NA
cdr3_nt: TGTGCCAGCACCCCTTCCGGGAGTCGCACCGGGGAGCTGTTTTTT
cdr3_aa: CASTPSGSRTGELFF

j_call: TRBJ2-3
v_call: TRBV12-5
d_call: TRBD1
clone_size: NA
cdr3_nt: TGTGCTAGTGGTTTGGTACCAGACGGGACAGTAAGCACAGATACGCAGTATTTT
cdr3_aa: CASGLVPDGTVSTDTQYF

j_call: TRBJ2-5
v_call: TRBV27
d_call: TRBD1
clone_size: NA
cdr3_nt: TGTGCCAGCAGTAACGACAGGGGGAGGTGGGAGACCCAGTACTTC
cdr3_aa: CASSNDRGRWETQYF

j_call: TRBJ1-2
v_call: TRBV4-1
d_call: NA
clone_size: NA
cdr3_nt: TGCGCCAGCAGCCCGGCGACGGGGGGGAACTATGGCTACACCTTC
cdr3_aa: CASSPATGGNYGYTF

j_call: TRBJ1-5
v_call: TRBV19
d_call: TRBD1
clone_size: few
cdr3_nt: TGTGCCAGTAGTACACTGACAGGGTCCCTTTTTTTCAATCAGCCCCAGCATTTT
cdr3_aa: CASSTLTGSLFFNQPQHF